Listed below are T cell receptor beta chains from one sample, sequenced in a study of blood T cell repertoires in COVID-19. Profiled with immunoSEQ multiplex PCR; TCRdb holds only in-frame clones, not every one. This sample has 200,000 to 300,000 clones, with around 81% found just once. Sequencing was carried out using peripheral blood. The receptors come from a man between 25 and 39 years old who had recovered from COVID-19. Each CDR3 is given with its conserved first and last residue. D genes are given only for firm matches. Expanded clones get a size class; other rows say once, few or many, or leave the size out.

TGTGCCAGCAGCCCCCGCAGGGTCGACACCGGGGAGCTGTTTTTT	CASSPRRVDTGELFF	TRBV9	TRBJ2-2	-	-
TGTGCCAGCAGCCGAACAGGGTTAACAACTAATGAAAAACTGTTTTTT	CASSRTGLTTNEKLFF	TRBV5-5	TRBJ1-4	-	-
TGCGCCAGCAGCTTGGACAGCTCTGGGGCCAACGTCCTGACTTTC	CASSLDSSGANVLTF	TRBV5-1	TRBJ2-6	-	-
TGCGCCAGCAGTGAGTCTATCGGAGGGGCCCTCCACTTT	CASSESIGGALHF	TRBV10-1	TRBJ1-6	-	-
TGTGCCAGCAGCCAATCAGCGGGGGGTAACACCAAAAACATTCAGTACTTC	CASSQSAGGNTKNIQYF	TRBV3-1/TRBV3-2	TRBJ2-4	TRBD2	-
TGCAGCGCCATGGGAGCATATGGCTACACCTTC	CSAMGAYGYTF	TRBV29-1	TRBJ1-2	-	-
TGTGCCAGCAGCCCTTCGGCAGGTAGTAATCAGCCCCAGCATTTT	CASSPSAGSNQPQHF	TRBV3-1/TRBV3-2	TRBJ1-5	-	-
TGTGCCAGTAGTATAGTGCCAGCAGGGGTAGGTCAGCCCCAGCATTTT	CASSIVPAGVGQPQHF	TRBV19	TRBJ1-5	-	-
TGCGCCAGCAGCCCACGGAGCGGGCTAGAAGGCTACACCTTC	CASSPRSGLEGYTF	TRBV4-1	TRBJ1-2	-	-
TGTGCCAGCACCGGGACAGGGGAAGACGGTGAGCAGTTCTTC	CASTGTGEDGEQFF	TRBV2	TRBJ2-1	TRBD1	-
TGTGCCATCAGTGAGACAGGCGTACCCTACGAGCAGTACTTC	CAISETGVPYEQYF	TRBV10-3	TRBJ2-7	-	-
TGCGCCAGCAGTACCGGGACAGGGCGTTATGGCTACACCTTC	CASSTGTGRYGYTF	TRBV10-1	TRBJ1-2	TRBD1	-
TGTGCCAGCAGCGCTCGACTAGCGGGGATAGGAGAGACCCAGTACTTC	CASSARLAGIGETQYF	TRBV11-1	TRBJ2-5	TRBD2	-
TGTGCCAGCACCCCAGGGGCAGATGGGACCGGGGAGCTGTTTTTT	CASTPGADGTGELFF	TRBV6-4	TRBJ2-2	-	-
TGTGCCAGTAGTATAGTGGGGGGCACCGGGGAGCTGTTTTTT	CASSIVGGTGELFF	TRBV19	TRBJ2-2	-	-
TGCGCCAGCAGCTTTTATACAGGGGGTTCCCCTGCAACTAATGAAAAACTGTTTTTT	CASSFYTGGSPATNEKLFF	TRBV5-1	TRBJ1-4	TRBD1	-
TGTGCCAGTAGTATAGACCCTACGACAGGCCGTGGCTACACCTTC	CASSIDPTTGRGYTF	TRBV19	TRBJ1-2	-	few
TGTGCCAGCAGCCGGCCGGGGGGGGCAGAGACCCAGTACTTC	CASSRPGGAETQYF	TRBV7-9	TRBJ2-5	TRBD2	few
TGTGCCAGTAGGGGACAGGCTTCTAGCACAGATACGCAGTATTTT	CASRGQASSTDTQYF	TRBV19	TRBJ2-3	TRBD1	-
TGCGCCAGCAGCCAAGAATCCAGTAGCGGATACGAGCAGTACTTC	CASSQESSSGYEQYF	TRBV4-1	TRBJ2-7	-	-
TGCGCCAGCAGCTTAATCCTGGACTCAGGCTACACCTTC	CASSLILDSGYTF	TRBV5-1	TRBJ1-2	-	-
TGTGCCAGCAGACAGGGGTACAATCAGCCCCAGCATTTT	CASRQGYNQPQHF	TRBV2	TRBJ1-5	TRBD1	few
TGTGCCAGCAGCCCGGAAGGACCAACTAGCGGGGGGGCGAATGAGCAGTTCTTC	CASSPEGPTSGGANEQFF	TRBV3-1/TRBV3-2	TRBJ2-1	TRBD2	-
TGCGCCAGCAGCTTTGACAGGGGACGCGGGGCCCTCCACTTT	CASSFDRGRGALHF	TRBV5-1	TRBJ1-6	TRBD1	few
TGTGCCACTGAACGAGCTGGGGCCAACGTCCTGACTTTC	CATERAGANVLTF	TRBV10-3	TRBJ2-6	-	-
TGCGCCAGCAGCGCCCGACAGGGGCGAGCTTTCTTT	CASSARQGRAFF	TRBV5-1	TRBJ1-1	TRBD1	-
TGTGCCAGCAGTGAAAGTAGCTCTGGGGCCAACGTCCTGACTTTC	CASSESSSGANVLTF	TRBV6-1	TRBJ2-6	-	-
TGTGCCAGCAGAACAGGGGGACAGGGGATTCCAGATACGCAGTATTTT	CASRTGGQGIPDTQYF	TRBV11-2	TRBJ2-3	TRBD1	-
TGTGCCATCAGTGAAGGTCTAGCGGGTTCCTACGAGCAGTACTTC	CAISEGLAGSYEQYF	TRBV10-3	TRBJ2-7	TRBD2	-
TGTGCCAGCAGCTCCGAGAAAACAGATACGCAGTATTTT	CASSSEKTDTQYF	TRBV7-3	TRBJ2-3	-	-
TGTGCCAGCAGCACTACTGGGGCCAACGTCCTGACTTTC	CASSTTGANVLTF	TRBV7-3	TRBJ2-6	-	once
TGTGCCAGCAGCATCTCCTACTACGAGCAGTACTTC	CASSISYYEQYF	TRBV11-2	TRBJ2-7	-	-
TGTGCCAGCAGTGAATCCGGGGGGGGCACAGATACGCAGTATTTT	CASSESGGGTDTQYF	TRBV25-1	TRBJ2-3	TRBD2	-
TGTGCCAGCAGTGATAGGACAGGGGGTGAAAAACTGTTTTTT	CASSDRTGGEKLFF	TRBV6-1	TRBJ1-4	TRBD1	once
TGTGCCAGCAAGGGGTACCAAGAGACCCAGTACTTC	CASKGYQETQYF	TRBV2	TRBJ2-5	-	-
TGTGCCAGCGCCCTACAGGGGGGAACAGATACGCAGTATTTT	CASALQGGTDTQYF	TRBV28	TRBJ2-3	TRBD1	-
TGTGCCAGCAGCCCCGGGTCCGGGGGGTATGGCTACACCTTC	CASSPGSGGYGYTF	TRBV5-4	TRBJ1-2	-	-
TGTGCCAGCAGCCAAGACCCACAGGACCTCAATTCACCCCTCCACTTT	CASSQDPQDLNSPLHF	TRBV3-1/TRBV3-2	TRBJ1-6	-	-
TGTGCCAGCATCCCCAAGGGGTACAGTAGAGAAGCTTTCTTT	CASIPKGYSREAFF	TRBV7-3	TRBJ1-1	-	-
TGTGCCAGCAGCGGAGGGGTACAGGACTATGGCTACACCTTC	CASSGGVQDYGYTF	TRBV2	TRBJ1-2	-	-
TGCGCCAGCAGCTCCCCCGGGGGAACCTACGAGCAGTACTTC	CASSSPGGTYEQYF	TRBV4-1	TRBJ2-7	-	-
TGCAGCGTTGATTTCCTTAACTATGGCTACACCTTC	CSVDFLNYGYTF	TRBV29-1	TRBJ1-2	-	-
TGTGCCAGTATTCCTGATGTGCCAGTAAAAAACCTCGATAGCAATCAGCCCCAGCATTTT	CASIPDVPVKNLDSNQPQHF	TRBV19	TRBJ1-5	-	once
TGTGCCAGCTCACCAATTGCGGGAGATACGCAGTATTTT	CASSPIAGDTQYF	TRBV18	TRBJ2-3	-	-
TGTGCCAGCTCACCGGGACAGGACCCGATTCAGGGCTACACCTTC	CASSPGQDPIQGYTF	TRBV18	TRBJ1-2	TRBD1	-